The entry below gives a single T cell receptor beta chain sequence along with its context. No antigen is known for it. Base qualities were left out, and no much larger clone turns up one base away. The data were obtained in a study of T cells after posttransplantation cyclophosphamide (dated by TCRdb to 2015 to 2016). In the study overall: The study tracked T cell repertoire reconstitution by TRB sequencing after myeloablative bone marrow transplantation using posttransplantation cyclophosphamide as GVHD prophylaxis. Antigen receptor sequencing covered samples from roughly 40 PTCy-treated patients and some 15 of their related bone marrow donors. Blood from every one of the approximately 30 PTCy patients who had 1-year posttransplant specimens underwent TRB sequencing. In 3 patients, TRB sequencing was also performed on up to 3 more blood samples taken 2 to 5.2 years after transplant, and in a handful of patients, pretransplant blood was also TRB-sequenced. Because TRA and TRB clonality were tightly correlated in 9 or 10 samples, subsequent TCR analyses were focused on TRB only. Public TRB sequences were checked against a database of over 3,500 sequences associated with responses to pathogens, tumor antigens, self-antigens and alloantigens. Results the study describes overall, beyond this receptor: The TRB repertoires of T cells infiltrating skin or the GI tract showed only limited overlap with the TRB repertoires found in blood. Across more than 35 patients, recipient CMV seropositivity and CMV reactivation were highly associated with TRB clonality; PTCy diversity was similar to CNI/methotrexate controls. Donor-recipient similarity was low at 1-2 months but rose over the first year, and later blood repertoires were often dominated by donor CD8+ memory clones.

The PTCy-treated patients were enrolled in a prospective multi-institutional clinical trial. Peripheral blood and bone marrow mononuclear cells were isolated by Ficoll-Hypaque density centrifugation and cryopreserved. V is cut back by 3 bases and J by 4 bases, with 14 bases in the junction unmatched. CDR1 and CDR2 (MNHNS, SASEGT) derive from the germline V gene. The CDR3, from cysteine to phenylalanine, totals 18 residues. Here the CDR3 DNA is all that survives: 54 bases in frame from base 1. TRB sequencing was run on genomic DNA with either the immunoSEQ assay at survey resolution or the hsTCRB kit. Turning to the authors' computational methods: The immunoSEQ software was used for initial read processing, and the LymphoSeq R package was used for repertoire analyses. For each TRB dataset, clonality was calculated as 1 minus normalized Shannon entropy, and the Gini coefficient was computed as well. To infer phenotypes in unsorted samples, TRB sequences from sorted subsets of the recipient or donor were mapped onto the unsorted samples of the same recipient. In TCRdb, the immuneACCESS table is reduced to in-frame sequences with V and J assigned. These tables do not hold every clone; where another copy was compared, an unresolved V gene accounts for under half, and the others remain unexplained. The V and J calls and the clone size are those of that table, but D and trimming were determined from the DNA. In all, the sample holds tens of thousands of clones, and roughly 86% of those were seen once. Around 2.8% of the sample belongs to the ten largest clones.

The sequenced material came from PBMCs. The TCR sequence derives from a man younger than 45 with a blood cancer, CMV-positive, and with a related stem cell donor. This receptor chain uses TRBV6-1 and TRBJ1-5, and 8 junctional nucleotides match TRBD1. The CDR3: CASSDWSGGDGQNQPQHF. Here is the DNA: TGTGCCAGCAGTGATTGGTCAGGGGGCGACGGCCAAAATCAGCCCCAGCATTTT.